This TCR beta chain was identified during a study of cytomegalovirus exposure and HLA in healthy donors. General study points: Previous analysis showed most TCR beta V segments were productive about 90% or about 30% of the time. Highly shared sequence variants in one cluster were likely a sequencing artifact.

Deletions cut 5 bases from V and 1 base from J, with 8 bases between. CDR3 length: 14 residues. The V gene's germline CDR1 is LNHDA and CDR2 SQIVND (reference sequence). With regard to this clone: Antigen specificity is unknown.

PCR involved 60 Vbeta and 13 Jbeta primers. Method: immunoSEQ multiplex PCR; TCRdb's copy keeps in-frame clones and lacks some. The sample shows roughly 120,000 clones, about four fifths of them seen only once. This chain connects TRBV19 to TRBJ2-2; D perhaps matches TRBD2 (5 bases). The sample was PBMCs. The source of this sequence is a woman aged 25-40 years in good health and CMV-seronegative. The CDR3 coding sequence is TGTGCCAGTAGTGTGAGCGGGAACACCGGGGAGCTGTTTTTT. This codes for CASSVSGNTGELFF. Full variable domain (remainder filled in from reference TRBV19 and TRBJ2-2): DGGITQSPKYLFRKEGQNVTLSCEQNLNHDAMYWYRQDPGQGLRLIYYSQIVNDFQKGDIAEGYSVSREKKESFPLTVTSAQKNPTAFYLCASSVSGNTGELFFGEGSRLTVL.